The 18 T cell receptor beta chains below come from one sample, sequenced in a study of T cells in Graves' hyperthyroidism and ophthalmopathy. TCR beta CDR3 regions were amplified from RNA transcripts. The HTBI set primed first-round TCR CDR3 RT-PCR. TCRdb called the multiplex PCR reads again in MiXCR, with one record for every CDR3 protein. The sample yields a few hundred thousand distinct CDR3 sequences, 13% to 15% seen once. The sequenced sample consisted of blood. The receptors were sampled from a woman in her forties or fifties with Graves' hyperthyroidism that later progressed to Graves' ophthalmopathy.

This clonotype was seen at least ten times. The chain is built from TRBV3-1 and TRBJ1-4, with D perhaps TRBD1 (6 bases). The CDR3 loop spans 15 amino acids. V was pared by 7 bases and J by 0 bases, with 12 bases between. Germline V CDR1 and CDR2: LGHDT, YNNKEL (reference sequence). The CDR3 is CASKRQATTNEKLFF. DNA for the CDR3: TGTGCCAGCAAAAGACAGGCGACAACTAATGAAAAACTGTTTTTT.

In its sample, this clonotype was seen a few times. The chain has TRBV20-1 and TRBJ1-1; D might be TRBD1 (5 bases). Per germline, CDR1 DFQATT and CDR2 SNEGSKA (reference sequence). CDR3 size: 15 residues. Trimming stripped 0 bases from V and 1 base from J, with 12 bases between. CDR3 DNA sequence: TGCAGTGCTAGAGATCCAGGGAAGGGGAACACTGAAGCTTTCTTT. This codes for CSARDPGKGNTEAFF.

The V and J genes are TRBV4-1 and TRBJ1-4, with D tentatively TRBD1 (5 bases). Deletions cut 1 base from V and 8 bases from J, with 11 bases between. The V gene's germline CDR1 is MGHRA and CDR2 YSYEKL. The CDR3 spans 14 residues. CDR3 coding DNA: TGCGCCAGCAGCCAAGTGTTGCAGGGAGAAAAACTGTTTTTT. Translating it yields CASSQVLQGEKLFF.

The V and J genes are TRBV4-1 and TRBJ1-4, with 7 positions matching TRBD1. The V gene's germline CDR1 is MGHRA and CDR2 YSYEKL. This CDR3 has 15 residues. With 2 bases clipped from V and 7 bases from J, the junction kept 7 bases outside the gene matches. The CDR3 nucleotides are TGCGCCAGCAGCCAATTCCAGGGGGACCGTGAAAAACTGTTTTTT. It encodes CASSQFQGDREKLFF.

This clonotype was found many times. CDR3 loop: CASSGPGLAVDTQYF. DNA for the CDR3: TGTGCCAGCAGCGGCCCGGGACTAGCGGTAGATACGCAGTATTTT. The genes are TRBV9 and TRBJ2-3; 11 bases align to TRBD2. CDR1 SGDLS and CDR2 YYNGEE come from the germline V gene. The ends lost 3 bases at V and 5 bases at J; junction bases unmatched: 5. The length of the CDR3 is 15 residues. Full variable domain (outside the CDR3, taken from reference TRBV9 and TRBJ2-3): DSGVTQTPKHLITATGQRVTLRCSPRSGDLSVYWYQQSLDQGLQFLIQYYNGEERAKGNILERFSAQQFPDLHSELNLSSLELGDSALYFCASSGPGLAVDTQYFGPGTRLTVL.

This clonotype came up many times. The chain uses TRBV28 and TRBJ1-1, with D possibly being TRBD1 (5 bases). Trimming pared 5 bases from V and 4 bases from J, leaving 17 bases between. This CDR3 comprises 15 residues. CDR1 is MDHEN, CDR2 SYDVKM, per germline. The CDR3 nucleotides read TGTGCCAGCAGTCCAGGGACCCCCCCACCCACTGAAGCTTTCTTT. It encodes CASSPGTPPPTEAFF. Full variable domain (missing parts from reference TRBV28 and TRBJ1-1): DVKVTQSSRYLVKRTGEKVFLECVQDMDHENMFWYRQDPGLGLRLIYFSYDVKMKEKGDIPEGYSVSREKKERFSLILESASTNQTSMYLCASSPGTPPPTEAFFGQGTRLTVV.

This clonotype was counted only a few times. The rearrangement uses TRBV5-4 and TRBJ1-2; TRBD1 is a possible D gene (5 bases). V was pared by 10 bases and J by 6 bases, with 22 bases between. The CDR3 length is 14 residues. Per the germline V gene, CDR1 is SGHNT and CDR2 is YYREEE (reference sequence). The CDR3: CASIVGPGKDGYTF. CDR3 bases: TGTGCCTCAATTGTGGGGCCTGGGAAGGATGGCTACACCTTC.

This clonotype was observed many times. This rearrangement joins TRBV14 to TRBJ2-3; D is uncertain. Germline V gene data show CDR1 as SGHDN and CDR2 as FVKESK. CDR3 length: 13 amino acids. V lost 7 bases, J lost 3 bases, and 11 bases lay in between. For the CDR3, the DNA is TGTGCCAGCAACAAGGACGGAACAGATACGCAGTATTTT. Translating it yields CASNKDGTDTQYF. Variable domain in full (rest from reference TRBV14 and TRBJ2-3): EAGVTQFPSHSVIEKGQTVTLRCDPISGHDNLYWYRRVMGKEIKFLLHFVKESKQDESGMPNNRFLAERTGGTYSTLKVQPAELEDSGVYFCASNKDGTDTQYFGPGTRLTVL.

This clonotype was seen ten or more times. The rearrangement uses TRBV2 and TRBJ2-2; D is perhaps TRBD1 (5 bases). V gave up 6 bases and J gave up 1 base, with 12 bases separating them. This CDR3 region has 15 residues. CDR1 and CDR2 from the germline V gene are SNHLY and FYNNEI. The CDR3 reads CASRESTGNTGELFF. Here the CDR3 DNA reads TGTGCCAGCAGAGAATCCACAGGGAACACCGGGGAGCTGTTTTTT.

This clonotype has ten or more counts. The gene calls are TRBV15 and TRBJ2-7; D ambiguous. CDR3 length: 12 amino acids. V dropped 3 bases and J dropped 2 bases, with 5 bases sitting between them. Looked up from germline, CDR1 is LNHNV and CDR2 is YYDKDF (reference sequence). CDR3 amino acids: CATSRGAYEQYF. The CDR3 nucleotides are TGTGCCACCAGCAGGGGTGCCTACGAGCAGTACTTC.

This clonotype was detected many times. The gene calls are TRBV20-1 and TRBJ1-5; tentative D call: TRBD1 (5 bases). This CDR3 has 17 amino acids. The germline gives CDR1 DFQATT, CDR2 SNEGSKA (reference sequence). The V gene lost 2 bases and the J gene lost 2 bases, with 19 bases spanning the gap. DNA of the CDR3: TGCAGTGCTAGATCGACATGGGACCTTCTTGGCAATCAGCCCCAGCATTTT. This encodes CSARSTWDLLGNQPQHF.

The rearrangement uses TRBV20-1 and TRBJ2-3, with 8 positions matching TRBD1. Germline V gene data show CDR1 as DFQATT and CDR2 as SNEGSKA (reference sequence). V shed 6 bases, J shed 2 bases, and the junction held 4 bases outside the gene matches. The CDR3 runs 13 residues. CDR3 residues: CSAKTGATDTQYF. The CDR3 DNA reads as TGCAGTGCCAAGACAGGGGCCACAGATACGCAGTATTTT.

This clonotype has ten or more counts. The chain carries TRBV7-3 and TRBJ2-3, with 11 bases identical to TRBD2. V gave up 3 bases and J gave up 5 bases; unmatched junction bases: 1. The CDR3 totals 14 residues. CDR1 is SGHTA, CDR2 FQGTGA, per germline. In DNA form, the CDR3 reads TGTGCCAGCAGCTTTAGCGGGAGGGAAGATACGCAGTATTTT. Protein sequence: CASSFSGREDTQYF.

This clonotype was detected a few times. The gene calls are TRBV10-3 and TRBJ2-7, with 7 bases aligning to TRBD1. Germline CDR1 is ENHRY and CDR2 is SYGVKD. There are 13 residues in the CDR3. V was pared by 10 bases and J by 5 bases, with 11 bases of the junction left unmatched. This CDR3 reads CANRAPGQDEQYF. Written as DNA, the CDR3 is TGTGCCAACAGAGCCCCTGGACAGGACGAGCAGTACTTC.

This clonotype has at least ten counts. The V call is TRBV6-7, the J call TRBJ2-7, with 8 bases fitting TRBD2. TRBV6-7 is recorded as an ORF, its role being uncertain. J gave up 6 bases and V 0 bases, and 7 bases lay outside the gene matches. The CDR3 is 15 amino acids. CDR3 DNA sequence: TGTGCCAGCAGTTACTCGAGATGGACTAGCTTCGAGCAGTACTTC. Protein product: CASSYSRWTSFEQYF.

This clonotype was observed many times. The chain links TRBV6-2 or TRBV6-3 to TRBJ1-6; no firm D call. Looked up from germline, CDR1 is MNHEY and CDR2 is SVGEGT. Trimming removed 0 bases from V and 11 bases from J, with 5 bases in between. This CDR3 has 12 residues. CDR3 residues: CASSYSVPPLHF. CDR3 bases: TGTGCCAGCAGTTACTCGGTACCACCCCTCCACTTT.

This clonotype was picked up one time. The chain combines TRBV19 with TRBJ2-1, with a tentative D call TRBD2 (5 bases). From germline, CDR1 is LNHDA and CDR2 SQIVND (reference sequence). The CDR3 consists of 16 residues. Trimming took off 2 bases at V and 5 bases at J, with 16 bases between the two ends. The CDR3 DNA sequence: TGTGCCAGTAGTATACGGGGTCCACGGAGTAACAATGAGCAGTTCTTC. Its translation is CASSIRGPRSNNEQFF. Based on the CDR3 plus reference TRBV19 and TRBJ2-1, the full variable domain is DGGITQSPKYLFRKEGQNVTLSCEQNLNHDAMYWYRQDPGQGLRLIYYSQIVNDFQKGDIAEGYSVSREKKESFPLTVTSAQKNPTAFYLCASSIRGPRSNNEQFFGPGTRLTVL.

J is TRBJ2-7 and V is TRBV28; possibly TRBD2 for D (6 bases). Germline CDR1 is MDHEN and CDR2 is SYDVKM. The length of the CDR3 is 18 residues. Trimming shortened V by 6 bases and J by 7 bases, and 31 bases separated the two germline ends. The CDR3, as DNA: TGTGCCAGCAGCCTCGAATTGGGGACGGACGGGACTGCCTTTGAGCAGTACTTC. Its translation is CASSLELGTDGTAFEQYF.